This T cell receptor (beta chain) was captured by sequencing in a study of immune cell composition in non-small cell lung cancer. General study points: TIL tumour reactivity correlated with maximal tumour-associated clone frequency in adenocarcinoma. Squamous lung tumours showed higher top 10 clone scores and clonality than adenocarcinomas.

The germline gives CDR1 SGHTA, CDR2 FQGTGA. CDR3 length equals 13 residues. V gave up 2 bases and J gave up 6 bases, with 10 bases separating them. The assay was immunoSEQ multiplex PCR, and TCRdb's table has in-frame clones only and misses some. The sample holds 14,000 to 15,000 clones; 55% to 70% are singletons and the top ten take roughly 7.5%. A word on this clone: Its antigen is unidentified.

The genes are TRBV7-3 and TRBJ1-2; D unresolved. This sequence originates from a human donor with non-small cell lung cancer. Sample: lung tumor tissue. The CDR3 DNA reads TGTGCCAGCAGCTTAGAGGGCACCCATGGCTACACCTTC. Translation gives CASSLEGTHGYTF.